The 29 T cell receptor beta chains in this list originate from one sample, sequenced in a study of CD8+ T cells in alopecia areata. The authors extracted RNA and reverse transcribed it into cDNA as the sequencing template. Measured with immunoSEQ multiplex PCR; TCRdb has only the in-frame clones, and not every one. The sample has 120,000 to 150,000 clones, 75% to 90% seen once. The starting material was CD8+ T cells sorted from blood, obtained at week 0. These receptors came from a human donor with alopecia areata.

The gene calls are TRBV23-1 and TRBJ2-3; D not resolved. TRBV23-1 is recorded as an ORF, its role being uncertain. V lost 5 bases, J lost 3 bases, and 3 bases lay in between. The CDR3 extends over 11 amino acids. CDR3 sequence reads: CASSSTDTQYF. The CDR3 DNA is TGCGCCAGCAGTAGTACAGATACGCAGTATTTT.

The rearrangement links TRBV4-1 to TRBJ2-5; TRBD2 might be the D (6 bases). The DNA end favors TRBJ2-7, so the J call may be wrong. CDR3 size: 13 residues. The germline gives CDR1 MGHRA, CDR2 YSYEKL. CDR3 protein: CASSPVGTYEQYF. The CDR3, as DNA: TGCGCCAGCAGCCCGGTTGGGACTTACGAGCAGTACTTC.

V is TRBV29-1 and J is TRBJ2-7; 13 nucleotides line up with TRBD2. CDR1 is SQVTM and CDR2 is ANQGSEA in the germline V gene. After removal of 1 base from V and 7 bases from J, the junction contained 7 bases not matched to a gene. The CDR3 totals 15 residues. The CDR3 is CSVEVAGLAGREQYF. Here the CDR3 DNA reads TGCAGCGTTGAAGTGGCGGGACTAGCGGGGCGGGAGCAGTACTTC.

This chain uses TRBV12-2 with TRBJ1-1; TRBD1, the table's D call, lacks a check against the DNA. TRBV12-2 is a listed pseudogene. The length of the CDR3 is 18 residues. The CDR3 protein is CASRLVTPGHPANTEAFF. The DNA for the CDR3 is TGTGCAAGTCGCTTAGTTACCCCGGGACATCCGGCGAACACTGAAGCTTTCTTT.

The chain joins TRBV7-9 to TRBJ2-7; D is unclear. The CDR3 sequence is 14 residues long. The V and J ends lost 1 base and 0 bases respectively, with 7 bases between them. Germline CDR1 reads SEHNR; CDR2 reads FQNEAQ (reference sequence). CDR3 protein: CASSLGPSSYEQYF. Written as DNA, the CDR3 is TGTGCCAGCAGCTTAGGTCCCAGCTCCTACGAGCAGTACTTC. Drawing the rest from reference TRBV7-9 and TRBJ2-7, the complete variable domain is DTGVSQNPRHKITKRGQNVTFRCDPISEHNRLYWYRQTLGQGPEFLTYFQNEAQLEKSRLLSDRFSAERPKGSFSTLEIQRTEQGDSAMYLCASSLGPSSYEQYFGPGTRLTVT.

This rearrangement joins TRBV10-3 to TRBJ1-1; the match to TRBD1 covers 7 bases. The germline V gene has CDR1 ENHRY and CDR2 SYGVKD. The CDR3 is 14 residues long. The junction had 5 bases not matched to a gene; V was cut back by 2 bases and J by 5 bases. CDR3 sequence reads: CAISEGRGKTEAFF. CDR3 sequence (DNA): TGTGCCATCAGTGAGGGCAGGGGGAAGACTGAAGCTTTCTTT.

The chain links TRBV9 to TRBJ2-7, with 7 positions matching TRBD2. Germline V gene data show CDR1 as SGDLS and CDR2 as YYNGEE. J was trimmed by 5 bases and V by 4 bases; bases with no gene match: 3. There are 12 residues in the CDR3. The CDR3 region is CASSPGRNEQYF. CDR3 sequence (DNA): TGTGCCAGCAGCCCCGGGAGGAACGAGCAGTACTTC.

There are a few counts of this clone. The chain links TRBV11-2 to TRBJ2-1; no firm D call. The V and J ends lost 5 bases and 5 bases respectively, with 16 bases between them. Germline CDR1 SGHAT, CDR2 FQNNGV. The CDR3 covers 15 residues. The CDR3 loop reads CASSGWWQENNEQFF. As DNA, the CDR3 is TGTGCCAGCAGCGGGTGGTGGCAGGAGAACAATGAGCAGTTCTTC.

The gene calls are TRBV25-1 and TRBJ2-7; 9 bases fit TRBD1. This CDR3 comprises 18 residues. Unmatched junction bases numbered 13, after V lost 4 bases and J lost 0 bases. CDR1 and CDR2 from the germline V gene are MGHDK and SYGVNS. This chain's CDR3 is CASSGRGQGLWDSYEQYF. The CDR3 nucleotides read TGTGCCAGCAGTGGTCGGGGACAGGGCCTATGGGACTCCTACGAGCAGTACTTC.

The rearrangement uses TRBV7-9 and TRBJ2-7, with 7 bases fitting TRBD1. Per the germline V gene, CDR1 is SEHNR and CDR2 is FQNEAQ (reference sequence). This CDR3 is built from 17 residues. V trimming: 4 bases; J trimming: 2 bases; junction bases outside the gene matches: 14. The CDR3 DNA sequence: TGTGCCAGCAGCTCAGACCGCTCCGGGACAGCGGCCTACGAGCAGTACTTC. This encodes CASSSDRSGTAAYEQYF.

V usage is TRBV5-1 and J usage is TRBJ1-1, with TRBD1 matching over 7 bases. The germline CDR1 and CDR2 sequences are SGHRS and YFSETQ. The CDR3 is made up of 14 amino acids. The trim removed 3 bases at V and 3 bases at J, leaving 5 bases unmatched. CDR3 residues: CASSSGTADTEAFF. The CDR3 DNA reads TGCGCCAGCAGCTCGGGGACAGCCGACACTGAAGCTTTCTTT.

For the CDR3, the DNA is TGTGCCAGCCCCCTATGGGGAGAAGACAATGAGCAGTTCTTC. This translates into CASPLWGEDNEQFF. V is TRBV6-1 and J is TRBJ2-1, with D possibly TRBD2 on 5 matching bases. The germline V gene has CDR1 MNHNS and CDR2 SASEGT. There are 14 residues in the CDR3. V lost 8 bases and J lost 5, with 16 bases in between.

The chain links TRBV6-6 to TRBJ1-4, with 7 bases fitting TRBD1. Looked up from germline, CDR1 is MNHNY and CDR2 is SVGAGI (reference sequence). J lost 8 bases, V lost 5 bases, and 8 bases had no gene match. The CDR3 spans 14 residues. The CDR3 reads CASSQRTGWEKLFF. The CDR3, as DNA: TGTGCCAGCAGTCAAAGGACAGGTTGGGAAAAACTGTTTTTT.

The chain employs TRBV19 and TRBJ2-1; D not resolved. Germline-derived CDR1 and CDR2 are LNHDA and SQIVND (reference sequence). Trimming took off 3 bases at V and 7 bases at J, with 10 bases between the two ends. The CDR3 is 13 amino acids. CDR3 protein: CASSMGFSNEQFF. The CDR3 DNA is TGTGCCAGTAGTATGGGGTTTTCAAATGAGCAGTTCTTC.

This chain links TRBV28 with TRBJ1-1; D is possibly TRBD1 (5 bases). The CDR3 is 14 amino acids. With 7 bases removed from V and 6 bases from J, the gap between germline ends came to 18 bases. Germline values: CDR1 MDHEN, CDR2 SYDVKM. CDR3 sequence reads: CASTYLTGPPEAFF. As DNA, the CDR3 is TGTGCCAGCACCTATCTAACGGGACCCCCTGAAGCTTTCTTT. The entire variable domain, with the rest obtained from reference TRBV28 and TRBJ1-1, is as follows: DVKVTQSSRYLVKRTGEKVFLECVQDMDHENMFWYRQDPGLGLRLIYFSYDVKMKEKGDIPEGYSVSREKKERFSLILESASTNQTSMYLCASTYLTGPPEAFFGQGTRLTVV.

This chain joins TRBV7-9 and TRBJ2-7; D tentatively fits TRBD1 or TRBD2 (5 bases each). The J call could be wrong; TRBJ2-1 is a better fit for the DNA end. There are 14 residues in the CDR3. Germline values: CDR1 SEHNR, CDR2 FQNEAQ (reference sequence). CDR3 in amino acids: CASSARDGPPEQFF. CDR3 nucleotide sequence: TGTGCCAGCAGCGCCCGGGACGGCCCCCCTGAGCAGTTCTTC.

The CDR3 DNA reads TGCAGCGTCCGGCCAGGGGACTATGGCTACACCTTC. It encodes CSVRPGDYGYTF. This chain links TRBV29-1 with TRBJ1-2; D possibly corresponds to TRBD1 (6 bases). CDR1 is SQVTM and CDR2 is ANQGSEA in the germline V gene. Trimming stripped 6 bases from V and 3 bases from J, with 11 bases between. The length of the CDR3 is 12 residues. Full variable domain (rest looked up from reference TRBV29-1 and TRBJ1-2): SAVISQKPSRDICQRGTSLTIQCQVDSQVTMMFWYRQQPGQSLTLIATANQGSEATYESGFVIDKFPISRPNLTFSTLTVSNMSPEDSSIYLCSVRPGDYGYTFGSGTRLTVV.

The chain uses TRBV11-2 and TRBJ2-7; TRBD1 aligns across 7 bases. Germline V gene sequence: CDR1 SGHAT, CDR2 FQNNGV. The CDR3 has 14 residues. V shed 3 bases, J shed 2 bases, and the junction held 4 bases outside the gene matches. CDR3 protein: CASSLGDSAYEQYF. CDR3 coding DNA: TGTGCCAGCAGCTTGGGGGACAGTGCCTACGAGCAGTACTTC.

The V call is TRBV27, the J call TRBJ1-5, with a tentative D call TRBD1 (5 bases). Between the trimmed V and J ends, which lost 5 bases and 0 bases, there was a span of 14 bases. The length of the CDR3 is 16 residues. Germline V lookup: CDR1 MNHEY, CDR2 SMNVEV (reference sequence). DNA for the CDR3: TGTGCCAGCAGTCTCCAGGGCGCAGATAGCAATCAGCCCCAGCATTTT. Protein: CASSLQGADSNQPQHF.

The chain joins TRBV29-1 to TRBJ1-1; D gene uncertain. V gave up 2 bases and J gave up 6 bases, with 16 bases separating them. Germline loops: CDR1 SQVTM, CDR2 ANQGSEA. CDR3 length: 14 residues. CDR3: CSVEPPTAVPEAFF. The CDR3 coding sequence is TGCAGCGTTGAACCCCCAACGGCTGTTCCTGAAGCTTTCTTT.

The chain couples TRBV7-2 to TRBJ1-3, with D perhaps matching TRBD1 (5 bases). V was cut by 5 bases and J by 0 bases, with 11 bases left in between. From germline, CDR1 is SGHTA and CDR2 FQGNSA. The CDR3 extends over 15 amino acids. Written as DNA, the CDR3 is TGTGCCAGCAGCCCACAGGTGTACTCTGGAAACACCATATATTTT. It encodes CASSPQVYSGNTIYF.

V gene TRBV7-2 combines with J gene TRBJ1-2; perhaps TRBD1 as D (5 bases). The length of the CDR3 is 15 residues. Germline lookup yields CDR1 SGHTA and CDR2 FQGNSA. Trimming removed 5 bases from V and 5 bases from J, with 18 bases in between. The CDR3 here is CASSPSIGTSYGYTF. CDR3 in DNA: TGTGCCAGCAGCCCTAGCATAGGGACCTCTTATGGCTACACCTTC.

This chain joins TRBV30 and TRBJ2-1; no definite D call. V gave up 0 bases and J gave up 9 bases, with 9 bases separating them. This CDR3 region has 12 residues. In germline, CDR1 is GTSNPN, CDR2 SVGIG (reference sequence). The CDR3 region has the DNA TGTGCCTGGAGTGTATCTTTGGGTGAGCAGTTCTTC. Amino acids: CAWSVSLGEQFF.

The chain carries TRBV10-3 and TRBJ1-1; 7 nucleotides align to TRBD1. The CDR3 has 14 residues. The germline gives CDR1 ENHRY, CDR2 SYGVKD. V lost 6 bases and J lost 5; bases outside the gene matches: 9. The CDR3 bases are TGTGCCATCAGAACACAGGGGATTGTAACTGAAGCTTTCTTT. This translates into CAIRTQGIVTEAFF.

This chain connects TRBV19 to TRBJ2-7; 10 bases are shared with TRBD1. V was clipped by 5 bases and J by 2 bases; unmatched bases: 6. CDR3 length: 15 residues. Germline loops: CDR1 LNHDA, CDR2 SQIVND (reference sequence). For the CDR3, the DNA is TGTGCCAGTAGTCCCGCGGACAGGGGGACCTACGAGCAGTACTTC. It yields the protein CASSPADRGTYEQYF.

CDR3 region: CASSPTGGRAAGELFF. The CDR3 coding sequence is TGTGCCAGCAGTCCCACCGGCGGGAGGGCCGCCGGGGAGCTGTTTTTT. V usage is TRBV27 and J usage is TRBJ2-2, with 9 bases identical to TRBD2. Germline assignment: CDR1 MNHEY and CDR2 SMNVEV (reference sequence). V lost 5 bases and J lost 6; bases outside the gene matches: 10. This CDR3 region has 16 residues.

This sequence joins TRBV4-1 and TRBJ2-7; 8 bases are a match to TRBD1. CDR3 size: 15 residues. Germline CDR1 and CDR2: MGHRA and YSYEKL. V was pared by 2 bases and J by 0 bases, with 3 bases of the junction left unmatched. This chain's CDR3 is CASSQRQGTSYEQYF. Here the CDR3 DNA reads TGCGCCAGCAGCCAAAGACAGGGGACCTCCTACGAGCAGTACTTC.

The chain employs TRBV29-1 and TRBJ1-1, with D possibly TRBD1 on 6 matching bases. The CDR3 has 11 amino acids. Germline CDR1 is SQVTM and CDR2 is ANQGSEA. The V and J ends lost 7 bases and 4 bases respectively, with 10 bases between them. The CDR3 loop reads CSANRVTEAFF. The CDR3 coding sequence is TGCAGCGCGAACAGGGTCACTGAAGCTTTCTTT.

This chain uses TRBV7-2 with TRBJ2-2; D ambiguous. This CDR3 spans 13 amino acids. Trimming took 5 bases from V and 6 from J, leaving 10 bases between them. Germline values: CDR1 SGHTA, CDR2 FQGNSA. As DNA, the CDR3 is TGTGCCAGCAGCCCAACGGGTCCCGGGGAGCTGTTTTTT. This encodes CASSPTGPGELFF.